These 10 T cell receptor beta chains came from one sample sequenced in a study of blood T cell repertoires in COVID-19. Method: immunoSEQ multiplex PCR; TCRdb's copy keeps in-frame clones and lacks some. The sample holds under 80,000 clones, roughly 80% seen once. Sequencing used peripheral blood. These receptors originate from a woman older than 75 with active or convalescent COVID-19.

This clone was counted a few times. The chain employs TRBV7-2 and TRBJ2-1; D is unresolved. Trimming left V 5 bases short and J 0 bases short, with 11 bases between. The CDR3 runs to 15 residues. Germline values: CDR1 SGHTA, CDR2 FQGNSA. CDR3 in amino acids: CASSTSMISYNEQFF. CDR3 nucleotides: TGTGCCAGCAGCACCTCTATGATCTCCTACAATGAGCAGTTCTTC.

The chain joins TRBV7-8 to TRBJ2-7; D is unresolved. CDR3 length: 18 amino acids. V shed 5 bases and J shed 3 bases, with 26 bases lying between them. Germline assignment: CDR1 SGHVS and CDR2 FQNEAQ. CDR3 loop: CASSPYPPPPVTFYEQYF. CDR3 nucleotides: TGTGCCAGCAGCCCATACCCACCTCCGCCGGTCACCTTCTACGAGCAGTACTTC.

V gene TRBV4-2 combines with J gene TRBJ2-7, with D possibly being TRBD1 (5 bases). Germline V gene data show CDR1 as LGHNA and CDR2 as YNFKEQ. This CDR3 has 14 amino acids. Trimming cost V 4 bases and J 3 bases, with 13 bases left between them. CDR3 nucleotide sequence: TGTGCCAGCAGCCCCTCGGAAGGGGTCTACGAGCAGTACTTC. Amino acids: CASSPSEGVYEQYF.

CDR3 DNA: TGTGCCAGCTCACCATCGGGACAGGGAGAAAAACTGTTTTTT. Its translation is CASSPSGQGEKLFF. The chain combines TRBV18 with TRBJ1-4; 9 nucleotides align to TRBD1. With 2 bases clipped from V and 8 bases from J, the junction kept 3 bases outside the gene matches. Germline values: CDR1 KGHSH, CDR2 LQKENI. CDR3 length equals 14 residues.

The V call is TRBV24-1, the J call TRBJ1-4, with D possibly matching TRBD1 (6 bases). This CDR3 comprises 15 residues. The V gene lost 0 bases and the J gene lost 8 bases, with 12 bases spanning the gap. Germline values: CDR1 KGHDR, CDR2 SFDVKD. This CDR3 is CATSDLGRGEEKLFF. The CDR3 nucleotides read TGTGCCACCAGTGATTTGGGCAGGGGAGAGGAAAAACTGTTTTTT.

The table lists this clone with a few counts. V and J are TRBV7-9 and TRBJ2-1; 8 bases map to TRBD2. After removal of 5 bases from V and 9 bases from J, the junction contained 6 bases not matched to a gene. This CDR3 comprises 13 residues. In germline, CDR1 is SEHNR, CDR2 FQNEAQ (reference sequence). The CDR3 region is CASSRGGGSEQFF. CDR3 nucleotide sequence: TGTGCCAGCAGCCGCGGCGGGGGGAGTGAGCAGTTCTTC.

The chain is built from TRBV6-5 and TRBJ1-1; 9 bases are a match to TRBD1. The germline V gene encodes CDR1 MNHEY and CDR2 SVGAGI. The CDR3 spans 12 residues. The J segment lost 11 bases and the V segment lost 2 bases, leaving 3 bases of the junction unmatched. The CDR3 here is CASSYPGQGAFF. The DNA for the CDR3 is TGTGCCAGCAGTTACCCAGGACAGGGGGCTTTCTTT.

The V and J genes are TRBV6-2 or TRBV6-3 and TRBJ2-5; 14 bases line up with TRBD2. The CDR3 runs 17 residues. Germline V CDR1 and CDR2: MNHEY, SVGEGT. V lost 0 bases, J lost 2 bases, and 2 bases stayed unmatched. This CDR3 reads CASSYSRTSGGQETQYF. For the CDR3, the DNA is TGTGCCAGCAGTTACTCGCGGACTAGCGGGGGGCAAGAGACCCAGTACTTC.

The chain links TRBV2 to TRBJ1-4; D not resolved. V lost 1 base to trimming and J lost 4 bases, with 13 bases between them. CDR1 is SNHLY and CDR2 is FYNNEI in the germline V gene. The CDR3 is 16 residues long. Here the CDR3 reads CASSEGAAGFNEKLFF. The CDR3 nucleotides are TGTGCCAGCAGTGAAGGGGCAGCTGGATTTAATGAAAAACTGTTTTTT.

DNA of the CDR3: TGTGCCAGTAGTATAGGGTCCCGGGAGCAGTTCTTC. Encoded protein: CASSIGSREQFF. The chain couples TRBV19 to TRBJ2-1; D gene unclear. The V end lost 1 base, the J end lost 10 bases, and 8 bases lay between the germline ends. Germline CDR1 reads LNHDA; CDR2 reads SQIVND (reference sequence). The CDR3 loop spans 12 amino acids.